This T cell receptor beta chain was obtained from a study of T cell responses to AZD1222 COVID-19 vaccine. Study conclusions and caveats: No repertoire was sampled before or during the peak T cell response, only after it.

Germline-derived CDR1 and CDR2 are SGDLS and YYNGEE. CDR3 size: 15 residues. The V end lost 4 bases, the J end lost 6 bases, and 17 bases lay between the germline ends. Clones were sequenced by immunoSEQ multiplex PCR, and TCRdb holds only the in-frame ones, with some missing. This sample has over 110,000 clones, with almost 95% found just once. About this clone: Its antigen is still unknown.

This TCR came from an adult who received the AZD1222 COVID-19 vaccine. The chain has TRBV9 and TRBJ2-1, with D uncertain. This specimen was peripheral blood, taken 28 days after the second AZD1222 dose. The CDR3 is CASSPTVPAGNEQFF. The CDR3 DNA is TGTGCCAGCAGCCCGACCGTACCGGCCGGCAATGAGCAGTTCTTC.